This TCR beta chain was sequenced in a study of spatial heterogeneity in lung cancer. Study observations and caveats: Follow-up blood showed ubiquitous expanded tumor TCRs less than blood at resection did.

At least ten counts were recorded for this clonotype. Its antigen is currently unknown. Time point: blood at routine non-recurrence follow-up after resection. TCRdb called the 5' RACE reads again in MiXCR, with one record for every CDR3 protein. The sample consists of roughly 46,000 distinct CDR3 sequences, about 11% of them appearing once. CDR3 length: 14 amino acids. In germline, CDR1 is DFQATT, CDR2 SNEGSKA (reference sequence). Trimming removed 1 base at V and 7 bases at J, with 17 bases between. The rearrangement uses TRBV20-1 and TRBJ2-7; D not resolved. The sample in question was PBMCs, obtained at follow-up. The sequence was collected from a male donor with early-stage non-small cell lung cancer. The CDR3 is CSARVTNSRKEQYF. The CDR3 DNA sequence: TGCAGTGCTAGAGTAACCAACAGTCGGAAGGAGCAGTACTTC.